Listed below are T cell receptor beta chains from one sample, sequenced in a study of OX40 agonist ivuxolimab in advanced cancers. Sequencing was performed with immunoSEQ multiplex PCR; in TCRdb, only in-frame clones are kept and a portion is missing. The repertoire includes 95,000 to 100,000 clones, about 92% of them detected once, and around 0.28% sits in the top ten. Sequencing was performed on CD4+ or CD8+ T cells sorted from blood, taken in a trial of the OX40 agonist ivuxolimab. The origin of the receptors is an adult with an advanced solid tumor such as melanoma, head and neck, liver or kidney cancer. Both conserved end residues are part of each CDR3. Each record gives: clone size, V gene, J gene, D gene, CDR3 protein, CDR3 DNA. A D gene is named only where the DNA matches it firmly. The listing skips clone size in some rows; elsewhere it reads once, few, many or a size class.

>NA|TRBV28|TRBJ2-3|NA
CASSLSSTDTQYF
TGTGCCAGCAGTTTATCCAGCACAGATACGCAGTATTTT
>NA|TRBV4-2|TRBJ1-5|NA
CASSQVAGEDQPQHF
TGTGCCAGCAGCCAAGTGGCGGGAGAAGATCAGCCCCAGCATTTT
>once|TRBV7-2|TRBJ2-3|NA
CASSPRRGRTDTQYF
TGTGCCAGCAGCCCACGCCGAGGGCGGACAGATACGCAGTATTTT
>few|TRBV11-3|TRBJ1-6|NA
CASRRGENNSPLHF
TGTGCCAGCCGACGGGGAGAGAATAATTCACCCCTCCACTTT
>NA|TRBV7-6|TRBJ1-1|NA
CASSQTGLRNEAFF
TGTGCCAGCAGCCAAACAGGGCTTCGGAATGAAGCTTTCTTT
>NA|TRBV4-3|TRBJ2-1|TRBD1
CASSLDRDTYNEQFF
TGCGCCAGCAGCCTGGACAGGGATACCTACAATGAGCAGTTCTTC
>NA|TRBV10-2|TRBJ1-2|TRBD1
CASSEWMDRFYGYTF
TGCGCCAGCAGTGAGTGGATGGACAGGTTCTATGGCTACACCTTC
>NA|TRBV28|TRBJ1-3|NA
CASSFSGTPSGNTIYF
TGTGCCAGCAGTTTCTCTGGGACACCCTCTGGAAACACCATATATTTT
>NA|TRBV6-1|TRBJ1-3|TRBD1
CASSEGQGLNTIYF
TGTGCCAGCAGTGAGGGACAGGGTTTGAACACCATATATTTT
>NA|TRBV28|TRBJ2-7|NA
CASRPTGVREQYF
TGTGCCAGCAGACCGACGGGGGTTCGGGAGCAGTACTTC
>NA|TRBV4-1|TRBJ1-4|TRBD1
CASSQTGTVNEKLFF
TGCGCCAGCAGCCAGACAGGGACGGTGAATGAAAAACTGTTTTTT
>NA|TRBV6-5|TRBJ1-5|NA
CASSYRDSNQPQHF
TGTGCCAGCAGTTATAGGGATAGCAATCAGCCCCAGCATTTT
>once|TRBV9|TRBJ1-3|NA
CASTKGGSGNTIYF
TGTGCCAGCACAAAGGGGGGCTCTGGAAACACCATATATTTT
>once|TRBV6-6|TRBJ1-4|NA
CASSYNPLVNEKLFF
TGTGCCAGCAGTTACAATCCTTTAGTTAATGAAAAACTGTTTTTT
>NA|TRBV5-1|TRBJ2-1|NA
CASSLEVPTYNEQFF
TGCGCCAGCAGCTTGGAGGTCCCCACCTACAATGAGCAGTTCTTC
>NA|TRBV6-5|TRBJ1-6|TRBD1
CASSRGQGDSPLHF
TGTGCCAGCAGCCGGGGACAGGGGGATTCACCCCTCCACTTT
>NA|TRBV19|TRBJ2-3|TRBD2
CASSIRGGLPDTQYF
TGTGCCAGTAGTATCCGGGGGGGCCTGCCAGATACGCAGTATTTT
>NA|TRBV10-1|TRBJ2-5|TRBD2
CASSESRGGGALRETQYF
TGCGCCAGCAGTGAGTCCAGGGGCGGGGGGGCCCTGAGAGAGACCCAGTACTTC
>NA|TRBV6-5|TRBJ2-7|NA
CASSSRGTYEQYF
TGTGCCAGCAGTTCTCGCGGGACCTACGAGCAGTACTTC
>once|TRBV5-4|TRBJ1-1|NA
CASSLGRYTEAFF
TGTGCCAGCAGCTTGGGACGGTACACTGAAGCTTTCTTT
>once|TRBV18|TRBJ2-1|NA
CASSPRQPNEQFF
TGTGCCAGCTCACCACGGCAGCCCAATGAGCAGTTCTTC
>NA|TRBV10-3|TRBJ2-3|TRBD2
CAINPASGSTDTQYF
TGTGCCATCAACCCCGCTAGCGGGAGCACAGATACGCAGTATTTT
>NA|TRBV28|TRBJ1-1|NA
CASSFGRGTEAFF
TGTGCCAGCAGTTTCGGCCGGGGCACTGAAGCTTTCTTT
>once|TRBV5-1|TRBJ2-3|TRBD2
CASSSIGGGPRDTQYF
TGCGCCAGCAGCTCCATTGGGGGAGGGCCTCGGGATACGCAGTATTTT
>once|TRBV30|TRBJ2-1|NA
CAWSQGTDYNEQFF
TGTGCCTGGAGTCAGGGGACGGACTACAATGAGCAGTTCTTC
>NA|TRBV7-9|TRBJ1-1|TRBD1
CASSQRQGPRAPEAFF
TGTGCCAGCAGCCAGAGACAGGGGCCCCGAGCGCCTGAAGCTTTCTTT
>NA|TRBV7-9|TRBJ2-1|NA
CASSEGGEQFF
TGTGCCAGCAGCGAAGGGGGTGAGCAGTTCTTC
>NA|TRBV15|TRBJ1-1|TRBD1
CATSGYRGSNEAFF
TGTGCCACCAGCGGATACAGGGGGAGCAATGAAGCTTTCTTT
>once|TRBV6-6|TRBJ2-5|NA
CASSYRSSREETQYF
TGTGCCAGCAGTTACCGGTCCTCGAGGGAAGAGACCCAGTACTTC
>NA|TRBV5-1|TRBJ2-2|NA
CASSLDGVPRELFF
TGCGCCAGCAGCTTGGATGGGGTCCCCCGGGAGCTGTTTTTT
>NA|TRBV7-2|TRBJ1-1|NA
CASSFSGNTEAFF
TGTGCCAGCAGCTTCTCGGGGAACACTGAAGCTTTCTTT
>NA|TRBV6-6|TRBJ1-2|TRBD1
CASSQRTGGESYGYTF
TGTGCCAGCAGTCAGCGGACAGGGGGCGAGAGCTATGGCTACACCTTC
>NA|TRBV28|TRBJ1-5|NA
CASSLKKSNQPQHF
TGTGCCAGCAGTTTAAAAAAGAGCAATCAGCCCCAGCATTTT
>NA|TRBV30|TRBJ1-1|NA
CAWSVSRWPTEAFF
TGTGCCTGGAGTGTTTCCCGGTGGCCCACTGAAGCTTTCTTT
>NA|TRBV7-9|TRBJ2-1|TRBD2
CASSLVIGGLAGAGEQFF
TGTGCCAGCAGCTTAGTCATTGGGGGACTAGCGGGAGCGGGTGAGCAGTTCTTC
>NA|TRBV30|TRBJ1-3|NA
CAWSIGAHSGNTIYF
TGTGCCTGGAGTATAGGGGCTCACTCTGGAAACACCATATATTTT
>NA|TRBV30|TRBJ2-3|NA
CAWSARSRDTQYF
TGTGCCTGGAGTGCCCGTAGCCGGGATACGCAGTATTTT
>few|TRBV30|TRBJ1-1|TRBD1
CAWAGTGTNTEAFF
TGTGCCTGGGCCGGGACAGGGACGAACACTGAAGCTTTCTTT
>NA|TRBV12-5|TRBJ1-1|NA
CASGLERGTEAFF
TGTGCTAGTGGTTTGGAGAGAGGTACTGAAGCTTTCTTT
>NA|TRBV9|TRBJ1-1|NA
CASSVAAENTEAFF
TGTGCCAGCAGCGTAGCGGCAGAGAACACTGAAGCTTTCTTT
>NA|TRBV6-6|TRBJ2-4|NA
CASSYSVDGNIQYF
TGTGCCAGCAGTTACTCGGTGGATGGGAACATTCAGTACTTC
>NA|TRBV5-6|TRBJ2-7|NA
CASSLVSGVEQYF
TGTGCCAGCAGCTTGGTTTCGGGGGTCGAGCAGTACTTC
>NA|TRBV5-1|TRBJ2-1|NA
CASSAEPETSYNEQFF
TGCGCCAGCAGCGCGGAGCCCGAAACTAGTTACAATGAGCAGTTCTTC
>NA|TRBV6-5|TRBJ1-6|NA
CATSARVPYNSPLHF
TGTGCCACCAGCGCCAGGGTCCCCTATAATTCACCCCTCCACTTT
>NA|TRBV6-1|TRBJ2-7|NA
CATKAAGGIVEQYF
TGTGCCACCAAGGCGGCAGGGGGGATCGTCGAGCAGTACTTC
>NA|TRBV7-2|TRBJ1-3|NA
CASSPQARFDGNTIYF
TGTGCCAGCAGCCCACAGGCCCGGTTTGATGGAAACACCATATATTTT
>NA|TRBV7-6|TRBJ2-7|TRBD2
CASSLFAGGPEQYF
TGTGCCAGCAGCTTATTTGCGGGGGGGCCCGAGCAGTACTTC
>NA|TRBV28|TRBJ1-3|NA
CASSSGSRNTIYF
TGTGCCAGCAGCTCGGGATCTCGAAACACCATATATTTT
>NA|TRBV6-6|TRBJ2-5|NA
CASSLKETQYF
TGTGCCAGCAGTCTTAAAGAGACCCAGTACTTC
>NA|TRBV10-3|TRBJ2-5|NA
CAISVEPVEETQYF
TGTGCCATCAGTGTCGAACCGGTCGAAGAGACCCAGTACTTC
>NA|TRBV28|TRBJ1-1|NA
CASIKAGNTEAFF
TGTGCCAGCATTAAAGCAGGGAACACTGAAGCTTTCTTT
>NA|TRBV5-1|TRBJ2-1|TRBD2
CASSSLAGATYNEQFF
TGCGCCAGCAGCTCCCTAGCGGGAGCGACCTACAATGAGCAGTTCTTC
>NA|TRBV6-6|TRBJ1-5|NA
CASSTGLSNQPQHF
TGTGCCAGCAGTACAGGGTTGAGCAATCAGCCCCAGCATTTT
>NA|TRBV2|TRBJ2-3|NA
CASSLHGTPYTQYF
TGTGCCAGCAGTCTACACGGGACTCCATATACGCAGTATTTT
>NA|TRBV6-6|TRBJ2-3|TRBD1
CASTQGTDTQYF
TGTGCCAGTACACAGGGGACAGATACGCAGTATTTT
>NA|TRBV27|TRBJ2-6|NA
CASSPSYSGANVLTF
TGTGCCAGCAGTCCCTCCTACTCTGGGGCCAACGTCCTGACTTTC
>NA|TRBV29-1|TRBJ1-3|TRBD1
CSVTGGGNTIYF
TGCAGCGTGACAGGGGGAGGAAACACCATATATTTT